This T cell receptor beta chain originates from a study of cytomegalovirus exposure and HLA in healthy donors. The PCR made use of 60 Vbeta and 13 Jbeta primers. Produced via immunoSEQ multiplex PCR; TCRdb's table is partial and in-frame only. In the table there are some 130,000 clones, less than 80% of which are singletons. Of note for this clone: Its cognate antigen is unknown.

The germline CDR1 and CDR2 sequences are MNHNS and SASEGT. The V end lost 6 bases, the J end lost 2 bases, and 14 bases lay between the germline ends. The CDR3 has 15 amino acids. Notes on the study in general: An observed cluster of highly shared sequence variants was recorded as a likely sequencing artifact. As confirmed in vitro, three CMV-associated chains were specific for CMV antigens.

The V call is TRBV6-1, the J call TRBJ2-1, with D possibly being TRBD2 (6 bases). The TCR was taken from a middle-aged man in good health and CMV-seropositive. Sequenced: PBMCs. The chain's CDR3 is CASSLVSGAYNEQFF. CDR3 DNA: TGTGCCAGCAGCCTGGTTTCGGGGGCCTACAATGAGCAGTTCTTC.